What follows are 31 T cell receptor beta chains derived from one specimen sequenced in a study of blood T cell repertoires in COVID-19. Repertoires were generated with immunoSEQ multiplex PCR, while TCRdb's copy carries only in-frame clones and drops some. The data hold about 170,000 clones, with 82% observed a single time. Sequenced sample: peripheral blood. These receptors all stem from a woman aged 40 to 55 with COVID-19, enrolled during active disease.

This clone showed up just a few times. This rearrangement joins TRBV7-3 to TRBJ2-1, with D possibly matching TRBD2 (6 bases). The CDR3 consists of 13 residues. V dropped 5 bases and J dropped 8 bases, with 13 bases sitting between them. Per the germline V gene, CDR1 is SGHTA and CDR2 is FQGTGA. The CDR3, as DNA: TGTGCCAGCAGCCGGCGGGATAGAGATGAGCAGTTCTTC. Protein sequence: CASSRRDRDEQFF.

The CDR3 loop is CASSVAEATDTQYF. The CDR3 nucleotides read TGTGCCAGCAGTGTTGCGGAGGCCACAGATACGCAGTATTTT. The chain joins TRBV6-4 to TRBJ2-3, with D possibly being TRBD2 (5 bases). CDR1 is MRHNA and CDR2 is SNTAGT in the germline V gene. V lost 4 bases and J 2 bases, leaving 10 bases between the germline ends. The CDR3 contains 14 residues.

The CDR3 here is CASSVAPTGQSEKLFF. CDR3 bases: TGTGCCAGCAGCGTAGCCCCCACAGGGCAAAGTGAAAAACTGTTTTTT. The genes are TRBV9 and TRBJ1-4, with D possibly matching TRBD1 (6 bases). CDR3 length: 16 residues. V lost 0 bases to trimming and J lost 7 bases, with 16 bases between them. CDR1 is SGDLS and CDR2 is YYNGEE in the germline V gene.

The chain uses TRBV28 and TRBJ2-7; 11 bases align to TRBD2. The CDR3 runs 16 residues. The junction had 5 bases not matched to a gene; V was cut back by 3 bases and J by 1 base. CDR1 is MDHEN, CDR2 SYDVKM, per germline. The CDR3 nucleotides read TGTGCCAGCAGTTTCCAAACTAGCGGGAGATCCTACGAGCAGTACTTC. Translated, it gives CASSFQTSGRSYEQYF. The complete variable domain, with remaining parts taken from reference TRBV28 and TRBJ2-7, reads DVKVTQSSRYLVKRTGEKVFLECVQDMDHENMFWYRQDPGLGLRLIYFSYDVKMKEKGDIPEGYSVSREKKERFSLILESASTNQTSMYLCASSFQTSGRSYEQYFGPGTRLTVT.

CDR3 residues: CASSVSGSPSYNEQFF. CDR3 DNA: TGTGCCAGCAGTGTAAGCGGGAGCCCCTCTTACAATGAGCAGTTCTTC. The chain combines TRBV27 with TRBJ2-1; 8 positions agree with TRBD2. The CDR3 has 16 amino acids. The germline V gene has CDR1 MNHEY and CDR2 SMNVEV (reference sequence). V shed 5 bases and J 4 bases; nucleotides not matched to a gene: 10.

The rearrangement links TRBV10-1 to TRBJ2-7; possibly TRBD1 for D (6 bases). Trimming pared 7 bases from V and 6 bases from J, leaving 16 bases between. This CDR3 comprises 13 residues. Looked up from germline, CDR1 is WNHNN and CDR2 is SYGVQD (reference sequence). Here the CDR3 reads CASKDSWGPEQYF. The CDR3 nucleotides are TGCGCCAGCAAGGACAGCTGGGGACCCGAGCAGTACTTC.

The rearrangement links TRBV13 to TRBJ2-7; 12 nucleotides line up with TRBD2. This CDR3 is built from 16 residues. Germline CDR1 and CDR2: PRHDT and FYEKMQ (reference sequence). J lost 6 bases, V lost 5 bases, and 11 bases had no gene match. The CDR3 coding sequence is TGTGCCAGCAGCCTAAGACTAGCGGGGGCGGCGAGCGAGCAGTACGTC. It codes for CASSLRLAGAASEQYV.

The rearrangement uses TRBV4-1 and TRBJ1-2; tentatively, D is TRBD1 (5 bases). The CDR3 has 13 residues. Per germline, CDR1 MGHRA and CDR2 YSYEKL. V lost 2 bases, J lost 3 bases, and 7 bases lay in between. The CDR3 DNA reads as TGCGCCAGCAGCCAACAGGGCCACTATGGCTACACCTTC. It yields the protein CASSQQGHYGYTF.

This clone came up a few times. The chain recombines TRBV15 with TRBJ1-4, with D possibly matching TRBD1 (5 bases). Trimming took 0 bases from V and 5 from J, leaving 10 bases between them. This CDR3 is built from 15 residues. CDR1 and CDR2 (germline): LNHNV, YYDKDF (reference sequence). The CDR3 loop reads CATSRDRKGNEKLFF. The CDR3 DNA reads as TGTGCCACCAGCAGAGATAGGAAGGGGAATGAAAAACTGTTTTTT.

The V and J genes are TRBV18 and TRBJ1-2; 7 bases map to TRBD1. V dropped 3 bases and J dropped 4; count of bases not matched to a gene: 8. The CDR3 has 15 residues. Germline V gene sequence: CDR1 KGHSH, CDR2 LQKENI. For the CDR3, the DNA is TGTGCCAGCTCACCCCTGGACAGGTCTACCTATGGCTACACCTTC. It specifies CASSPLDRSTYGYTF. Looking up the rest from reference TRBV18 and TRBJ1-2 gives the full variable domain: NAGVMQNPRHLVRRRGQEARLRCSPMKGHSHVYWYRQLPEEGLKFMVYLQKENIIDESGMPKERFSAEFPKEGPSILRIQQVVRGDSAAYFCASSPLDRSTYGYTFGSGTRLTVV.

J is TRBJ2-3 and V is TRBV19; 13 nucleotides match TRBD2. Trimming cost V 3 bases and J 7 bases; bases outside gene matches: 4. The CDR3 consists of 15 residues. Germline CDR1 reads LNHDA; CDR2 reads SQIVND (reference sequence). This CDR3 reads CASSMGTSGVNTQYF. The CDR3, as DNA: TGTGCCAGTAGTATGGGGACTAGCGGGGTGAATACGCAGTATTTT.

This clone turned up a few times. The chain combines TRBV6-2 or TRBV6-3 with TRBJ2-1; 8 bases map to TRBD2. Trimming at V came to 6 bases and at J to 4 bases, leaving 8 bases not matched to a gene. CDR1 and CDR2 from the germline V gene are MNHEY and SVGEGT. CDR3 length: 15 residues. In DNA, the CDR3 is TGTGCCAGCAGCTTGTCCGGGGGGGCGTACAATGAGCAGTTCTTC. Protein: CASSLSGGAYNEQFF.

The chain links TRBV30 to TRBJ1-5; D is ambiguous. Germline CDR1 is GTSNPN and CDR2 is SVGIG (reference sequence). This CDR3 contains 13 residues. The V gene lost 5 bases and the J gene lost 2 bases, with 10 bases spanning the gap. In nucleotides, the CDR3 is TGTGCCTGGTCCGAGAGCCGCAATCAGCCCCAGCATTTT. Translated, it gives CAWSESRNQPQHF.

The V gene is TRBV19, the J gene TRBJ1-5, with a weak D call TRBD1 (6 bases). The CDR3 is made up of 15 amino acids. With 11 bases removed from V and 4 bases from J, the gap between germline ends came to 21 bases. Germline values: CDR1 LNHDA, CDR2 SQIVND (reference sequence). DNA for the CDR3: TGTGCCGCGGGGGGGCCCTCCACATCTAATCAGCCCCAGCATTTT. Its protein product is CAAGGPSTSNQPQHF.

The rearrangement joins TRBV9 to TRBJ2-3; 10 positions match TRBD2. The V gene end was trimmed by 7 bases and the J gene end by 2 bases; junction bases not matched to a gene: 10. Germline CDR1 and CDR2: SGDLS and YYNGEE. This CDR3 region has 16 residues. The CDR3 nucleotides are TGTGCCAGCTCGACGTCTAGCGGGGGTATCACAGATACGCAGTATTTT. Translating it yields CASSTSSGGITDTQYF.

The V gene is TRBV19, the J gene TRBJ2-3; TRBD2 matches at 11 bases. CDR1 is LNHDA and CDR2 is SQIVND in the germline V gene (reference sequence). The CDR3 has 16 residues. With 5 bases clipped from V and 2 bases from J, the junction kept 6 bases outside the gene matches. The CDR3 region has the DNA TGTGCCAGTAGTCCACGGACTAGCGGGTACACAGATACGCAGTATTTT. Translating it yields CASSPRTSGYTDTQYF.

The chain has TRBV7-3 and TRBJ2-1, with TRBD2 matching 13 bases. Trimming removed 5 bases from V and 9 bases from J; junction bases left unmatched: 7. The CDR3 consists of 15 residues. The germline V gene has CDR1 SGHTA and CDR2 FQGTGA. In DNA form, the CDR3 reads TGTGCCAGCAGCCCCCAAGGACTAGCGGGAGCTGAGCAGTTCTTC. It codes for CASSPQGLAGAEQFF. Supplemented by reference TRBV7-3 and TRBJ2-1, the full variable domain reads GAGVSQTPSNKVTEKGKYVELRCDPISGHTALYWYRQSLGQGPEFLIYFQGTGAADDSGLPNDRFFAVRPEGSVSTLKIQRTERGDSAVYLCASSPQGLAGAEQFFGPGTRLTVL.

This clone came up once. V and J are TRBV18 and TRBJ2-2, with TRBD2 identical over 11 bases. V shed 6 bases and J 2 bases; nucleotides not matched to a gene: 5. Looked up from germline, CDR1 is KGHSH and CDR2 is LQKENI. This CDR3 has 16 residues. CDR3 in DNA: TGTGCCAGCTCCCCGACTAGCGGGACCAACACCGGGGAGCTGTTTTTT. It codes for CASSPTSGTNTGELFF. Filled out from reference TRBV18 and TRBJ2-2, the complete variable domain reads NAGVMQNPRHLVRRRGQEARLRCSPMKGHSHVYWYRQLPEEGLKFMVYLQKENIIDESGMPKERFSAEFPKEGPSILRIQQVVRGDSAAYFCASSPTSGTNTGELFFGEGSRLTVL.

The chain carries TRBV7-9 and TRBJ2-1; D ambiguous. CDR1 and CDR2 from the germline V gene are SEHNR and FQNEAQ (reference sequence). V lost 3 bases to trimming and J lost 6 bases, with 9 bases between them. The CDR3 extends over 13 amino acids. As DNA, the CDR3 is TGTGCCAGCAGCTTTCAGGAACCCAATGAGCAGTTCTTC. Its translation: CASSFQEPNEQFF.

Only one count was recorded for this clone. The chain employs TRBV4-1 and TRBJ2-5; TRBD2 aligns across 9 bases. The junction had 14 bases not matched to a gene; V was cut back by 8 bases and J by 4 bases. The CDR3 length is 16 residues. Germline CDR1 MGHRA, CDR2 YSYEKL. In DNA, the CDR3 is TGCGCCAGCTTCGGTAGCGGGAGCGCGGTAGGAGAGACCCAGTACTTC. Encoded protein: CASFGSGSAVGETQYF.

This chain connects TRBV3-1 (or the pseudogene TRBV3-2) to TRBJ1-2; 8 nucleotides agree with TRBD1. V shed 5 bases, J shed 8 bases, and the junction held 10 bases outside the gene matches. The germline CDR1 and CDR2 sequences are LGHDT and YNNKEL (reference sequence). There are 14 residues in the CDR3. CDR3 amino acids: CASSVSGGSKGYTF. The CDR3 nucleotides read TGTGCCAGCAGCGTGTCAGGGGGCTCGAAGGGCTACACCTTC.

The chain employs TRBV2 and TRBJ1-6; D uncertain. Germline V lookup: CDR1 SNHLY, CDR2 FYNNEI. The CDR3 has 13 residues. Trimming shortened V by 7 bases and J by 0 bases, and 4 bases separated the two germline ends. The CDR3 nucleotides are TGTGCCAGCAAGAGCTCCTATAATTCACCCCTCCACTTT. Its protein is CASKSSYNSPLHF.

The rearrangement joins TRBV2 to TRBJ2-5, with 9 bases lining up with TRBD1. V was clipped by 6 bases and J by 2 bases; unmatched bases: 7. There are 15 residues in the CDR3. Germline V lookup: CDR1 SNHLY, CDR2 FYNNEI. CDR3 nucleotides: TGTGCCAGCAGATATGACAGGGGGAGGCAAGAGACCCAGTACTTC. This gives the protein CASRYDRGRQETQYF.

The rearrangement links TRBV4-1 to TRBJ1-5; no clear D. Germline V gene sequence: CDR1 MGHRA, CDR2 YSYEKL. CDR3 length: 14 residues. Trimming stripped 0 bases from V and 3 bases from J, with 6 bases between. The CDR3 sequence: CASSQEGANQPQHF. CDR3 in DNA: TGCGCCAGCAGCCAAGAGGGCGCCAATCAGCCCCAGCATTTT.

The CDR3 DNA follows: TGTGCCAGCAGCAGGACAGGGGAGAATCAGCCCCAGCATTTT. Protein: CASSRTGENQPQHF. V usage is TRBV7-8 and J usage is TRBJ1-5; 9 bases agree with TRBD1. This CDR3 comprises 14 residues. Germline assignment: CDR1 SGHVS and CDR2 FQNEAQ. The V and J ends lost 5 bases and 4 bases, in that order; junction bases with no gene match: 3.

The DNA of the CDR3 is TGTGCCAGCAGCTCTAGGGGGGGCCTTTACAATGAGCAGTTCTTC. Translation gives CASSSRGGLYNEQFF. This chain connects TRBV13 to TRBJ2-1; D is perhaps TRBD2 (7 bases). Germline CDR1 PRHDT, CDR2 FYEKMQ (reference sequence). The CDR3 covers 15 residues. With 4 bases removed from V and 4 bases from J, the gap between germline ends came to 14 bases.

This chain joins TRBV5-1 and TRBJ2-1, with 11 bases that match TRBD2. The CDR3 length is 15 residues. With 5 bases clipped from V and 4 bases from J, the junction kept 5 bases outside the gene matches. The germline gives CDR1 SGHRS, CDR2 YFSETQ. The CDR3, as DNA: TGCGCCAGCAGGGAGGGACTAGCGGAGTACAATGAGCAGTTCTTC. Residues: CASREGLAEYNEQFF.

The CDR3 nucleotides are TGTGCCAGTAAGATCACCCGGGGGAGGGATGAGCAGTTCTTC. As protein: CASKITRGRDEQFF. V is TRBV19 and J is TRBJ2-1; TRBD2 matches at 7 bases. Germline CDR1 is LNHDA and CDR2 is SQIVND (reference sequence). This CDR3 contains 14 residues. Trimming took 7 bases from V and 8 from J; bases not matched to a gene: 11.

The table lists this clone with a few counts. The chain is built from TRBV20-1 and TRBJ2-3; the D gene is possibly TRBD2 (7 bases). Between the trimmed V and J ends, which lost 3 bases and 4 bases, there was a span of 20 bases. The CDR3 is made up of 16 amino acids. Germline V gene data show CDR1 as DFQATT and CDR2 as SNEGSKA (reference sequence). The CDR3 bases are TGCAGTGCTAGTGGTTCTGGGAGGGGGAGGGCAGATACGCAGTATTTT. Translating gives CSASGSGRGRADTQYF.

The chain is built from TRBV6-5 and TRBJ1-1; D gene ambiguous. Deletions cut 2 bases from V and 2 bases from J, with 6 bases between. The CDR3 runs 13 residues. In germline, CDR1 is MNHEY, CDR2 SVGAGI. CDR3 nucleotides: TGTGCCAGCAGTTACCCCCTAAACACTGAAGCTTTCTTT. As protein: CASSYPLNTEAFF.

Regarding this clone: The identical CDR3 is also encoded by other nucleotide sequences in the sample. CDR3 coding DNA: TGTGCCAGCAGCGTAACGGGGGGAAATCAGCCCCAGCATTTT. Amino acids: CASSVTGGNQPQHF. The chain carries TRBV9 and TRBJ1-5; possible D gene TRBD1, 5 bases. The CDR3 covers 14 residues. In germline, CDR1 is SGDLS, CDR2 YYNGEE. With 1 base removed from V and 4 bases from J, the gap between germline ends came to 9 bases.